This is a list of T cell receptor beta chains from one sample in a study of T cell responses to AZD1222 COVID-19 vaccine. Profiled with immunoSEQ multiplex PCR; TCRdb holds only in-frame clones, not every one. The table includes roughly 150,000 clones, 91% detected once. The material sequenced was peripheral blood, taken 28 days after the second AZD1222 dose. All receptors derive from an adult who received the AZD1222 COVID-19 vaccine. Both conserved end residues are part of each CDR3. The order of the fields is V gene, D gene, clone size, J gene, CDR3 length, CDR3 protein, CDR3 DNA. A D gene is named only where the DNA matches it firmly. Clone sizes are given selectively: once, few, many, or a class where the clone is expanded.

TRBV7-2,.,.,TRBJ2-1,11,CASSYYNEQFF,TGTGCCAGCAGCTACTACAATGAGCAGTTCTTC
TRBV28,TRBD1,.,TRBJ1-1,14,CASSLIRGLSEAFF,TGTGCCAGCAGTTTAATCAGGGGGCTCTCTGAAGCTTTCTTT
TRBV5-1,.,.,TRBJ2-3,16,CASSLGRGVSTDTQYF,TGCGCCAGCAGCTTGGGAAGGGGGGTAAGCACAGATACGCAGTATTTT
TRBV28,.,.,TRBJ2-2,15,CASSLTGMNTGELFF,TGTGCCAGCAGTTTAACAGGGATGAACACCGGGGAGCTGTTTTTT
TRBV11-2,TRBD1,.,TRBJ1-1,17,CASSLGFATGPNTEAFF,TGTGCCAGCAGCTTAGGATTCGCGACAGGGCCGAACACTGAAGCTTTCTTT
TRBV3-1/TRBV3-2,.,.,TRBJ2-3,14,CASSQGGPTDTQYF,TGTGCCAGCAGCCAAGGTGGCCCGACAGATACGCAGTATTTT
TRBV6-5,.,.,TRBJ1-4,15,CASSTQDSSNEKLFF,TGTGCCAGCAGTACCCAGGACAGCTCTAATGAAAAACTGTTTTTT
TRBV5-6,.,.,TRBJ2-1,13,CASSSGLPNEQFF,TGTGCCAGCAGCTCGGGTCTTCCCAATGAGCAGTTCTTC
TRBV27,.,.,TRBJ1-2,18,CASSLSPYGTRFSYGYTF,TGTGCCAGCAGTTTATCGCCTTACGGGACTCGATTTAGCTATGGCTACACCTTC
TRBV7-8,TRBD2,.,TRBJ2-2,15,CASTNGGGDTGELFF,TGTGCCAGCACTAACGGCGGGGGGGACACCGGGGAGCTGTTTTTT
TRBV30,TRBD1,.,TRBJ1-1,14,CAWSRTGVNTEAFF,TGTGCCTGGAGTCGGACAGGGGTGAACACTGAAGCTTTCTTT
TRBV3-1/TRBV3-2,.,once,TRBJ2-5,13,CASSQVAGETQYF,TGTGCCAGCAGCCAAGTGGCCGGAGAGACCCAGTACTTC
TRBV7-2,.,.,TRBJ1-2,15,CASSLLGGREGDYTF,TGTGCCAGCAGCTTATTGGGTGGCAGGGAAGGGGACTACACCTTC
TRBV27,.,once,TRBJ2-5,15,CASRKRGDWPETQYF,TGTGCCAGTCGCAAAAGGGGGGATTGGCCAGAGACCCAGTACTTC
TRBV10-3,TRBD1,.,TRBJ1-5,17,CAISELSGRTGHQPQHF,TGTGCCATCAGTGAGCTAAGCGGAAGGACAGGCCATCAGCCCCAGCATTTT
TRBV14,.,.,TRBJ2-5,14,CASRPIGQQETQYF,TGTGCCAGCAGACCAATAGGACAGCAAGAGACCCAGTACTTC
TRBV24-1,.,.,TRBJ2-6,15,CATSDSGLGANVLTF,TGTGCCACCAGTGACTCAGGGTTGGGGGCCAACGTCCTGACTTTC
TRBV5-1,.,.,TRBJ1-1,15,CASSLGQTVSTEAFF,TGCGCCAGCAGCCTTGGGCAAACAGTCTCCACTGAAGCTTTCTTT
TRBV2,.,.,TRBJ1-1,15,CASSGQGFRNTEAFF,TGTGCCAGCAGTGGGCAGGGGTTTAGGAACACTGAAGCTTTCTTT
TRBV5-6,TRBD2,.,TRBJ2-7,16,CASSSTFREAVHEQYF,TGTGCCAGCAGCTCGACTTTTCGGGAGGCGGTCCACGAGCAGTACTTC
TRBV6-2/TRBV6-3,.,.,TRBJ1-1,16,CASSSGLAVKNTEAFF,TGTGCCAGCAGTTCGGGTTTGGCGGTTAAGAACACTGAAGCTTTCTTT
TRBV13,TRBD1,.,TRBJ1-1,13,CASSLRTGQEAFF,TGTGCCAGCAGCTTGAGGACAGGGCAAGAAGCTTTCTTT
TRBV6-2/TRBV6-3,.,once,TRBJ1-2,17,CASSYSKAGDVDYGYTF,TGTGCCAGCAGTTACTCGAAGGCAGGGGACGTCGACTATGGCTACACCTTC
TRBV20-1,.,.,TRBJ2-1,14,CSASSLWGVNEQFF,TGCAGTGCTAGTAGTTTGTGGGGGGTCAATGAGCAGTTCTTC
TRBV10-3,TRBD1,.,TRBJ2-3,14,CAIRGQGSTDTQYF,TGTGCCATCAGGGGACAGGGGAGCACAGATACGCAGTATTTT
TRBV28,.,once,TRBJ1-2,14,CASRPTRLGYGYTF,TGTGCCAGCAGGCCTACTCGATTGGGGTATGGCTACACCTTC
TRBV29-1,.,.,TRBJ1-2,13,CSAAGQARYGYTF,TGCAGCGCCGCGGGGCAAGCCCGATATGGCTACACCTTC
TRBV6-4,.,few,TRBJ1-6,14,CASSGNSYNSPLHF,TGTGCCAGCAGCGGAAACTCCTATAATTCACCCCTCCACTTT
TRBV11-2,.,.,TRBJ1-1,14,CASSPSGVNTEAFF,TGTGCCAGCAGCCCCAGTGGGGTGAACACTGAAGCTTTCTTT
TRBV11-2,.,.,TRBJ2-7,15,CASSLGFGEYYEQYF,TGTGCCAGCAGCTTAGGTTTCGGCGAATACTACGAGCAGTACTTC
TRBV4-1,.,once,TRBJ1-1,14,CASSQDLMNTEAFF,TGCGCCAGCAGCCAAGATTTGATGAACACTGAAGCTTTCTTT
TRBV29-1,.,.,TRBJ1-2,12,CSAQPGGLGYTF,TGCAGCGCTCAGCCGGGGGGGCTTGGCTACACCTTC
TRBV27,TRBD1,.,TRBJ2-7,16,CASSLLHGTGLYEQYF,TGTGCCAGCAGTTTACTACACGGGACAGGCCTCTACGAGCAGTACTTC
TRBV7-3,.,.,TRBJ2-7,15,CASSLNPGRNDEQYF,TGTGCCAGCAGCTTAAATCCGGGGCGAAACGACGAGCAGTACTTC
TRBV7-9,.,once,TRBJ1-2,13,CASVGGQTYGYTF,TGTGCCAGCGTGGGGGGGCAGACCTATGGCTACACCTTC
TRBV2,TRBD1,.,TRBJ2-6,18,CASLPLGQGYSGANVLTF,TGTGCCAGCCTGCCGTTAGGACAGGGATACTCTGGGGCCAACGTCCTGACTTTC
TRBV19,.,few,TRBJ1-5,14,CASSIGGSNQPQHF,TGTGCCAGTAGTATAGGGGGTTCCAATCAGCCCCAGCATTTT
TRBV27,.,.,TRBJ2-7,14,CASSPSRGPYEQYF,TGTGCCAGCAGCCCTTCCAGGGGCCCCTACGAGCAGTACTTC
TRBV27,.,.,TRBJ2-5,14,CASSPKGPRETQYF,TGTGCCAGCAGCCCGAAAGGGCCTCGGGAGACCCAGTACTTC
TRBV18,.,once,TRBJ2-1,14,CASSPPLGINEQFF,TGTGCCAGCTCACCACCACTAGGCATCAATGAGCAGTTCTTC
TRBV2,.,.,TRBJ2-7,11,CARSLTYEQYF,TGTGCCAGAAGTCTGACCTACGAGCAGTACTTC
TRBV27,.,once,TRBJ2-7,12,CASSLFLGEQYF,TGTGCCAGCAGTTTGTTTCTGGGGGAGCAGTACTTC
TRBV12-3/TRBV12-4,.,few,TRBJ1-1,13,CASSRPLNTEAFF,TGTGCCAGCAGTAGACCCTTGAACACTGAAGCTTTCTTT